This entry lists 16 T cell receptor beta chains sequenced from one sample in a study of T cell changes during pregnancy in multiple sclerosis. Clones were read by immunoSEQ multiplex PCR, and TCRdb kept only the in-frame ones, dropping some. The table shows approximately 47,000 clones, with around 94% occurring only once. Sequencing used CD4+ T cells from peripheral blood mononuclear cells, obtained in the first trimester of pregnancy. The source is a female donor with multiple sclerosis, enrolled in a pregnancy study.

The CDR3 sequence: CASTQQGLGDEQYF. The CDR3, as DNA: TGCGCCAGCACACAACAGGGCCTTGGGGACGAGCAGTACTTC. The rearrangement joins TRBV5-1 to TRBJ2-7; tentative D call: TRBD1 (6 bases). Germline lookup yields CDR1 SGHRS and CDR2 YFSETQ. The CDR3 contains 14 residues. V was clipped by 6 bases and J by 5 bases, with 18 bases between them.

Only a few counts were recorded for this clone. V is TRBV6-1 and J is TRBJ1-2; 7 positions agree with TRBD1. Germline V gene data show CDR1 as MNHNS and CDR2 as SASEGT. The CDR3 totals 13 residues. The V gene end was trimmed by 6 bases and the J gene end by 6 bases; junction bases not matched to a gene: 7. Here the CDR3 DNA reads TGTGCCAGCAGAGCAATCGACAGGGATGGCTACACCTTC. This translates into CASRAIDRDGYTF.

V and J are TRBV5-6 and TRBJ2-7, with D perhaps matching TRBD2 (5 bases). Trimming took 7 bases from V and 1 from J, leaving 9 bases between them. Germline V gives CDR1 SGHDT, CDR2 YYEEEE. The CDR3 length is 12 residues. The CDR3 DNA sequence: TGTGCCAGCTCTCGGAGGTCCTACGAGCAGTACTTC. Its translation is CASSRRSYEQYF.

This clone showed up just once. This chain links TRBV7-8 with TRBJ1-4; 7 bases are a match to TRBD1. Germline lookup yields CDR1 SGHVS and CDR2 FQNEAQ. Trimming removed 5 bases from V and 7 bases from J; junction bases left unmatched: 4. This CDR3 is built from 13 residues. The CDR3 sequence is CASSPRTGEKLFF. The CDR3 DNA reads TGTGCCAGCAGCCCGCGGACAGGTGAAAAACTGTTTTTT.

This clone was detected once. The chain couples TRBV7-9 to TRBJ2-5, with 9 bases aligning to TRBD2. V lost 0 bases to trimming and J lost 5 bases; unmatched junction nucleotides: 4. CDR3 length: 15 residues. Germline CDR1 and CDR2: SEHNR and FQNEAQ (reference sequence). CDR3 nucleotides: TGTGCCAGCAGCTTAGCGGCTAGCGGGGCGGAGACCCAGTACTTC. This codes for CASSLAASGAETQYF.

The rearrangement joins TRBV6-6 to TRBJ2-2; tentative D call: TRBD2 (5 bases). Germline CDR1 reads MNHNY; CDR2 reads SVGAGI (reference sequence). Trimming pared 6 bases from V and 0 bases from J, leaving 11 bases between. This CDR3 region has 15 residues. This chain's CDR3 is CASSKDLPNTGELFF. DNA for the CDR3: TGTGCCAGCAGCAAGGACTTACCGAACACCGGGGAGCTGTTTTTT.

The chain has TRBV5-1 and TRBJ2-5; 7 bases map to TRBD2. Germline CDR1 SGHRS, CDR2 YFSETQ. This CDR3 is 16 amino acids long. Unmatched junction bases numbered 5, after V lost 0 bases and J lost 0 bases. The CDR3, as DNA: TGCGCCAGCAGCTTGGGGCCTAGCGGAGACCAAGAGACCCAGTACTTC. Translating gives CASSLGPSGDQETQYF.

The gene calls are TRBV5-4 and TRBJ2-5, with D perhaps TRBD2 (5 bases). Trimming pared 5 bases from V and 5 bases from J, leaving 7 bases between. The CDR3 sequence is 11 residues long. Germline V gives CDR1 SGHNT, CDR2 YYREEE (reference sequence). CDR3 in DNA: TGTGCCAGCAGTTGGAGGGAGACCCAGTACTTC. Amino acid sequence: CASSWRETQYF.

This CDR3 is CASSPGQTSYNEQFF. The CDR3, as DNA: TGCGCCAGCAGCCCCGGACAGACATCCTACAATGAGCAGTTCTTC. V and J are TRBV5-1 and TRBJ2-1, with D maybe TRBD1 (6 bases). V was cut by 4 bases and J by 1 base, with 12 bases left in between. Germline V gives CDR1 SGHRS, CDR2 YFSETQ. This CDR3 comprises 15 residues.

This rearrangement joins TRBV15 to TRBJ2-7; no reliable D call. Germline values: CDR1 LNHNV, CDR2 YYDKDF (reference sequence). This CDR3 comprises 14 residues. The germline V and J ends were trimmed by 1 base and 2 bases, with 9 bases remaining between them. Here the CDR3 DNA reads TGTGCCACCAGCAGAGCCGACGAGGCCTACGAGCAGTACTTC. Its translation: CATSRADEAYEQYF.

The CDR3 bases are TGTGCCTGGACCGACAGTTACGAGCAGTACTTC. Translating it yields CAWTDSYEQYF. The V and J genes are TRBV30 and TRBJ2-7; possibly TRBD1 for D (5 bases). The CDR3 runs to 11 residues. Trimming took off 4 bases at V and 4 bases at J, with 8 bases between the two ends. In germline, CDR1 is GTSNPN, CDR2 SVGIG (reference sequence).

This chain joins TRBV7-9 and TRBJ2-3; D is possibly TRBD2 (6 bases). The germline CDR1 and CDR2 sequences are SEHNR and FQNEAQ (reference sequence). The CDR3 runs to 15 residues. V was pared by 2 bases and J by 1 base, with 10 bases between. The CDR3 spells CASSLSTGGTDTQYF. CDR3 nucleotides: TGTGCCAGCAGCTTATCGACGGGGGGCACAGATACGCAGTATTTT. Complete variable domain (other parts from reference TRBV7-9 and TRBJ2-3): DTGVSQNPRHKITKRGQNVTFRCDPISEHNRLYWYRQTLGQGPEFLTYFQNEAQLEKSRLLSDRFSAERPKGSFSTLEIQRTEQGDSAMYLCASSLSTGGTDTQYFGPGTRLTVL.

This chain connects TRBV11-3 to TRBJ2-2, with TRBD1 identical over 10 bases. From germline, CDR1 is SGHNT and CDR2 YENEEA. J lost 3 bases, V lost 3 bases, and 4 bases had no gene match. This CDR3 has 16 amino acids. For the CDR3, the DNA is TGTGCCAGCAGCTTTTTTGGACAGGGGGACACCGGGGAGCTGTTTTTT. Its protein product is CASSFFGQGDTGELFF.

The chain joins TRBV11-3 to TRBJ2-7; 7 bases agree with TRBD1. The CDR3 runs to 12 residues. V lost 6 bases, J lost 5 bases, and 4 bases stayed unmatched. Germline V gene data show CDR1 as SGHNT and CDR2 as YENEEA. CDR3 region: CASSSGTDEQYF. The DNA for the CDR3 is TGTGCCAGCAGTTCCGGGACAGACGAGCAGTACTTC.

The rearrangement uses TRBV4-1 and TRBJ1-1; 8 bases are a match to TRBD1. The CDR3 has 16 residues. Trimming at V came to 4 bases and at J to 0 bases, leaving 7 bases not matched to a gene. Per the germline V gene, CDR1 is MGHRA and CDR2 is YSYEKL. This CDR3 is CASSLTLTGVNTEAFF. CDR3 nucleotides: TGCGCCAGCAGCCTTACTTTGACAGGGGTGAACACTGAAGCTTTCTTT.

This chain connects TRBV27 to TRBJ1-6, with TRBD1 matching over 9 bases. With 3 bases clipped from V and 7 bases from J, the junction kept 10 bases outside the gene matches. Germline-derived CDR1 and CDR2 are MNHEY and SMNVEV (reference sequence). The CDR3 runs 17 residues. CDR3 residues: CASSLDSAGQGNSPLHF. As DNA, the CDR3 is TGTGCCAGCAGTTTGGATAGCGCGGGACAGGGAAATTCACCCCTCCACTTT.